The 8 T cell receptor beta chains given below trace back to one sample, sequenced in a study of blood T cell repertoires in COVID-19. Profiled with immunoSEQ multiplex PCR; TCRdb holds only in-frame clones, not every one. The sample contains about 60,000 clones, 82% of which appear only once. The source material was peripheral blood. The source of these receptors is a man aged 60 to 69 with acute or convalescent COVID-19.

This chain links TRBV3-1 (or the pseudogene TRBV3-2) with TRBJ1-2; D remains ambiguous. This CDR3 contains 15 residues. Per germline, CDR1 LGHDT and CDR2 YNNKEL (reference sequence). The V gene lost 6 bases and the J gene lost 4 bases, with 18 bases spanning the gap. The CDR3 region is CASSPESGYSYGYTF. CDR3 DNA sequence: TGTGCCAGCAGTCCCGAATCCGGGTATTCCTATGGCTACACCTTC.

This clone was found a few times. The chain combines TRBV19 with TRBJ1-5; 9 nucleotides line up with TRBD1. V lost 4 bases, J lost 7 bases, and 8 bases stayed unmatched. This CDR3 comprises 15 residues. In germline, CDR1 is LNHDA, CDR2 SQIVND (reference sequence). The CDR3 spells CASSTQDRGNQPQHF. The CDR3 DNA follows: TGTGCCAGTAGTACCCAAGACAGGGGGAACCAGCCCCAGCATTTT.

The gene calls are TRBV4-1 and TRBJ2-3; TRBD2 agrees at 16 bases. The CDR3 consists of 19 residues. CDR1 is MGHRA, CDR2 YSYEKL, per germline. The V and J ends lost 3 bases and 5 bases, in that order; junction bases with no gene match: 11. The CDR3 sequence is CASSQGLAGGQMWVDTQYF. CDR3 DNA: TGCGCCAGCAGCCAGGGACTAGCGGGGGGGCAGATGTGGGTAGATACGCAGTATTTT.

The chain's CDR3 is CASSMRISGNTIYF. The CDR3 region has the DNA TGTGCCAGTAGTATGAGAATCTCTGGAAACACCATATATTTT. This rearrangement joins TRBV19 to TRBJ1-3; D gene uncertain. CDR1 is LNHDA and CDR2 is SQIVND in the germline V gene (reference sequence). V lost 3 bases to trimming and J lost 0 bases, with 6 bases between them. The CDR3 totals 14 residues.

This clone was counted only a few times. The CDR3 DNA reads as TGTGCCAGCAGTTTATCGTACGGGAACACTGAAGCTTTCTTT. Translating it yields CASSLSYGNTEAFF. The gene calls are TRBV27 and TRBJ1-1; D gene uncertain. Trimming took 0 bases from V and 1 from J, leaving 6 bases between them. The CDR3 spans 14 residues. Germline V CDR1 and CDR2: MNHEY, SMNVEV (reference sequence).

This rearrangement joins TRBV7-2 to TRBJ2-5, with D possibly being TRBD2 (5 bases). The CDR3 has 16 amino acids. Germline loops: CDR1 SGHTA, CDR2 FQGNSA. V lost 4 bases, J lost 2 bases, and 17 bases lay in between. CDR3 loop: CASSSFTARGQETQYF. DNA of the CDR3: TGTGCCAGCAGCTCATTTACCGCCCGGGGACAAGAGACCCAGTACTTC.

V is TRBV6-4 and J is TRBJ1-1, with 9 bases lining up with TRBD1. The CDR3 spans 14 residues. V gave up 2 bases and J gave up 3 bases; unmatched junction bases: 1. Germline lookup yields CDR1 MRHNA and CDR2 SNTAGT. CDR3 DNA: TGTGCCAGCAGTGACCGGGACAGGGACACTGAAGCTTTCTTT. Translating it yields CASSDRDRDTEAFF.

This chain links TRBV5-6 with TRBJ2-7; D possibly corresponds to TRBD1 (6 bases). The V gene lost 4 bases and the J gene lost 3 bases, with 11 bases spanning the gap. Germline V gene data show CDR1 as SGHDT and CDR2 as YYEEEE. The CDR3 sequence is 13 residues long. Here the CDR3 reads CASSPGQFYEQYF. Here the CDR3 DNA reads TGTGCCAGCAGCCCTGGACAGTTCTACGAGCAGTACTTC.